This TCR beta chain was profiled in a study of blood T cell repertoires in COVID-19. Study in general: Spain, Italy and the United States supplied samples that represented acute and convalescent COVID-19.

Method: immunoSEQ multiplex PCR; TCRdb's copy keeps in-frame clones and lacks some. The data hold 120,000 to 150,000 clones, with roughly nine tenths observed a single time. The CDR3 runs to 15 residues. The V gene lost 1 base and the J gene lost 2 bases, with 10 bases spanning the gap. The germline gives CDR1 LGHDT, CDR2 YNNKEL (reference sequence). The sequencing sample was made of peripheral blood. This TCR came from a man aged 18 to 29 with COVID-19, enrolled during active disease. The chain recombines TRBV3-1 (or the pseudogene TRBV3-2) with TRBJ2-3; D perhaps matches TRBD2 (5 bases). CDR3 bases: TGTGCCAGCAGCCAAGCGGCGGGTCTCACAGATACGCAGTATTTT. As protein: CASSQAAGLTDTQYF.